These 29 T cell receptor beta chains came from one sample sequenced in a study of blood T cell repertoires in COVID-19. Data came from immunoSEQ multiplex PCR; TCRdb stores just in-frame clones and leaves some out. The table lists about 150,000 clones, 70% to 90% of them singletons, with more than 2% in the top ten. Sequencing was carried out using peripheral blood. Receptors originate from a man aged 50 to 59 who had recovered from COVID-19.

The gene calls are TRBV7-3 and TRBJ2-2, with D hard to call. The germline CDR1 and CDR2 sequences are SGHTA and FQGTGA. V lost 5 bases and J lost 5, with 9 bases in between. This CDR3 is 13 amino acids long. CDR3 residues: CASSGSGTGELFF. Here the CDR3 DNA reads TGTGCCAGCAGCGGTAGTGGTACCGGGGAGCTGTTTTTT.

The rearrangement uses TRBV5-5 and TRBJ1-4, with 10 bases aligning to TRBD1. Germline CDR1 and CDR2: SGHKS and YYEKEE (reference sequence). The junction had 8 bases not matched to a gene; V was cut back by 7 bases and J by 8 bases. The CDR3 sequence is 14 residues long. The CDR3 nucleotides read TGTGCCAGCTTCCGGGACAGGGGCCGGGAAAAACTGTTTTTT. It encodes CASFRDRGREKLFF. The whole variable domain, filled in from reference TRBV5-5 and TRBJ1-4, reads DAGVTQSPTHLIKTRGQQVTLRCSPISGHKSVSWYQQVLGQGPQFIFQYYEKEERGRGNFPDRFSARQFPNYSSELNVNALLLGDSALYLCASFRDRGREKLFFGSGTQLSVL.

The rearrangement uses TRBV7-2 and TRBJ1-2, with D tentatively TRBD1 (5 bases). Germline-derived CDR1 and CDR2 are SGHTA and FQGNSA. CDR3 size: 16 residues. The V and J ends lost 1 base and 4 bases respectively, with 16 bases between them. The CDR3 sequence: CASSLGVETVPYGYTF. The CDR3, as DNA: TGTGCCAGCAGCTTAGGGGTAGAGACAGTCCCCTATGGCTACACCTTC. The full variable domain, completed using reference TRBV7-2 and TRBJ1-2, is GAGVSQSPSNKVTEKGKDVELRCDPISGHTALYWYRQSLGQGLEFLIYFQGNSAPDKSGLPSDRFSAERTGGSVSTLTIQRTQQEDSAVYLCASSLGVETVPYGYTFGSGTRLTVV.

The chain recombines TRBV9 with TRBJ1-2, with 7 bases aligning to TRBD1. CDR1 and CDR2 (germline): SGDLS, YYNGEE. Trimming at V came to 0 bases and at J to 4 bases, leaving 0 bases not matched to a gene. The CDR3 covers 13 residues. The CDR3 sequence is CASSVGTGYGYTF. The CDR3 DNA reads TGTGCCAGCAGCGTAGGGACAGGCTATGGCTACACCTTC.

Remarks on this clone: Mismatch with germline at one junction end may stem from a read error. CDR3 residues: CASTPGGQGVEYYF. CDR3 nucleotide sequence: TGTGCCAGCACGCCAGGGGGACAGGGAGTTGAGTATTATTTT. The V gene is TRBV28, the J gene TRBJ1-5; 9 positions match TRBD1. This CDR3 is 14 amino acids long. CDR1 is MDHEN, CDR2 SYDVKM, per germline.

As DNA, the CDR3 is TGTGCCAGCAGGACAGGGGGCGAGCAGCCCCAGCATTTT. Its translation: CASRTGGEQPQHF. The chain joins TRBV2 to TRBJ1-5, with 10 bases aligning to TRBD1. Germline V CDR1 and CDR2: SNHLY, FYNNEI. There are 13 residues in the CDR3. The ends lost 6 bases at V and 7 bases at J; junction bases unmatched: 3.

CDR3 in amino acids: CASSRGGGSYNEQFF. As DNA, the CDR3 is TGCGCCAGCAGTCGCGGCGGGGGGTCCTACAATGAGCAGTTCTTC. The chain employs TRBV5-1 and TRBJ2-1; 8 nucleotides agree with TRBD2. V was pared by 5 bases and J by 1 base, with 5 bases of the junction left unmatched. The CDR3 is 15 residues long. CDR1 and CDR2 (germline): SGHRS, YFSETQ.

J is TRBJ1-1 and V is TRBV2; TRBD1 aligns across 8 bases. There are 16 residues in the CDR3. Germline V gene data show CDR1 as SNHLY and CDR2 as FYNNEI. The junction had 11 bases not matched to a gene; V was cut back by 8 bases and J by 0 bases. Here the CDR3 reads CASSHDQGAMNTEAFF. The CDR3 DNA reads TGTGCCAGCTCACATGATCAGGGGGCTATGAACACTGAAGCTTTCTTT.

The rearrangement joins TRBV7-2 to TRBJ1-2, with D possibly TRBD1 on 5 matching bases. This CDR3 has 15 amino acids. Germline lookup yields CDR1 SGHTA and CDR2 FQGNSA. Between the trimmed V and J ends, which lost 4 bases and 4 bases, there was a span of 16 bases. The DNA for the CDR3 is TGTGCCAGCAGCTCCCGGGGACTTTCGAGCTATGGCTACACCTTC. Protein product: CASSSRGLSSYGYTF.

The gene calls are TRBV7-8 and TRBJ1-2; 7 bases align to TRBD1. CDR1 SGHVS and CDR2 FQNEAQ come from the germline V gene. Trimming took 3 bases from V and 6 from J; bases not matched to a gene: 13. This CDR3 region has 16 residues. The CDR3 here is CASSLRTGTTGNGYTF. CDR3 bases: TGTGCCAGCAGCTTGCGGACAGGAACGACCGGCAATGGCTACACCTTC.

V is TRBV9 and J is TRBJ1-2; D perhaps matches TRBD1 (5 bases). Trimming took off 7 bases at V and 0 bases at J, with 19 bases between the two ends. The CDR3 extends over 16 amino acids. Germline loops: CDR1 SGDLS, CDR2 YYNGEE. The CDR3, as DNA: TGTGCCAGCTCGACCTTCGACAGAGTCTCTAACTATGGCTACACCTTC. Translating gives CASSTFDRVSNYGYTF. Full variable domain (remainder filled in from reference TRBV9 and TRBJ1-2): DSGVTQTPKHLITATGQRVTLRCSPRSGDLSVYWYQQSLDQGLQFLIQYYNGEERAKGNILERFSAQQFPDLHSELNLSSLELGDSALYFCASSTFDRVSNYGYTFGSGTRLTVV.

CDR3 amino acids: CASSLGPGVSYEQYF. The CDR3 DNA reads TGTGCCAGCAGCTTAGGACCAGGGGTCTCCTACGAGCAGTACTTC. V and J are TRBV11-2 and TRBJ2-7, with a weak D call TRBD1 (6 bases). The CDR3 is 15 amino acids. Germline loops: CDR1 SGHAT, CDR2 FQNNGV. The V end lost 1 base, the J end lost 0 bases, and 10 bases lay between the germline ends.

The chain joins TRBV5-8 to TRBJ2-3; D unresolved. Trimming shortened V by 5 bases and J by 2 bases, and 12 bases separated the two germline ends. CDR3 size: 14 residues. CDR1 and CDR2 (germline): SGHTS, YDEGEE. The CDR3 DNA is TGTGCCAGCAGAAAGACTCGAGCCACAGATACGCAGTATTTT. As protein: CASRKTRATDTQYF.

To note about this clone: The same CDR3 can be traced to other DNA sequences in this sample. The chain recombines TRBV12-3 or TRBV12-4 with TRBJ2-7; possible D gene TRBD1, 5 bases. The CDR3 has 11 residues. V dropped 6 bases and J dropped 4 bases, with 7 bases sitting between them. CDR3 sequence reads: CASSSGYEQYF. In DNA form, the CDR3 reads TGTGCCAGCAGCTCAGGGTACGAGCAGTACTTC.

Notes on this clone: Since the CDR3 does not end with the conserved phenylalanine or tryptophan, this likely comes from a read error. It is unclear where the CDR3 begins or ends on the DNA, so no DNA is shown, and the CDR3 is as TCRdb lists it. The V and J genes are TRBV13 and TRBJ1-3. Looked up from germline, CDR1 is PRHDT and CDR2 is FYEKMQ (reference sequence). The CDR3 length is 11 residues, termini included. CDR3: CASSLGTSVAL.

The chain carries TRBV7-8 and TRBJ2-5; D gene ambiguous. Germline lookup yields CDR1 SGHVS and CDR2 FQNEAQ. CDR3 length equals 15 residues. Trimming stripped 1 base from V and 4 bases from J, with 13 bases between. This CDR3 reads CASSLVVYRSETQYF. In nucleotides, the CDR3 is TGTGCCAGCAGCTTAGTCGTCTACCGCTCAGAGACCCAGTACTTC. The variable domain in full, completed from reference TRBV7-8 and TRBJ2-5, reads GAGVSQSPRYKVAKRGQDVALRCDPISGHVSLFWYQQALGQGPEFLTYFQNEAQLDKSGLPSDRFFAERPEGSVSTLKIQRTQQEDSAVYLCASSLVVYRSETQYFGPGTRLLVL.

This chain's CDR3 is CAGADSNYGYTF. The DNA for the CDR3 is TGTGCCGGGGCCGACTCAAACTATGGCTACACCTTC. This chain connects TRBV6-5 to TRBJ1-2, with D tentatively TRBD1 (5 bases). CDR1 and CDR2 from the germline V gene are MNHEY and SVGAGI. The ends were cut back, 11 bases at V and 2 bases at J, with 12 bases in the middle. This CDR3 spans 12 amino acids.

The rearrangement links TRBV6-5 to TRBJ2-1, with D possibly matching TRBD2 (6 bases). V was pared by 2 bases and J by 6 bases, with 17 bases between. CDR3 size: 16 residues. The germline V gene encodes CDR1 MNHEY and CDR2 SVGAGI. The CDR3 is CASSYPKGLRGNEQFF. The CDR3 region has the DNA TGTGCCAGCAGTTACCCCAAGGGACTCCGTGGCAATGAGCAGTTCTTC.

The V and J genes are TRBV12-3 or TRBV12-4 and TRBJ1-3; TRBD1 is a possible D gene (6 bases). V was shortened by 2 bases and J by 4 bases, with 6 bases between the two germline ends. CDR3 length: 13 amino acids. In DNA, the CDR3 is TGTGCCAGCAGTTTACAGGGGGGAAACACCATATATTTT. It is translated as CASSLQGGNTIYF.

This chain connects TRBV7-9 to TRBJ2-3; 7 nucleotides match TRBD1. V dropped 6 bases and J dropped 1; count of bases not matched to a gene: 7. CDR3 length equals 15 residues. Germline CDR1 reads SEHNR; CDR2 reads FQNEAQ (reference sequence). CDR3 residues: CASRPPGGRTDTQYF. CDR3 in DNA: TGTGCCAGCAGGCCCCCAGGGGGTCGCACAGATACGCAGTATTTT.

The chain has TRBV19 and TRBJ1-1; a weak D match, TRBD1 (5 bases). The length of the CDR3 is 15 residues. Germline CDR1 and CDR2: LNHDA and SQIVND (reference sequence). With 6 bases removed from V and 4 bases from J, the gap between germline ends came to 18 bases. The CDR3 here is CASRAGGGLGTEAFF. The DNA of the CDR3 is TGTGCCAGTAGGGCCGGGGGGGGTCTGGGCACTGAAGCTTTCTTT.

The gene calls are TRBV5-1 and TRBJ2-3; TRBD2 aligns across 9 bases. The germline V gene has CDR1 SGHRS and CDR2 YFSETQ. The CDR3 is made up of 15 amino acids. V lost 4 bases and J lost 5; bases outside the gene matches: 8. This chain's CDR3 is CASSNLAGLGDTQYF. In DNA, the CDR3 is TGCGCCAGCAGCAACCTAGCGGGGCTAGGAGATACGCAGTATTTT.

The J gene is TRBJ1-5, the V gene TRBV28; 8 bases align to TRBD1. CDR1 MDHEN and CDR2 SYDVKM come from the germline V gene. V dropped 2 bases and J dropped 3; count of bases not matched to a gene: 3. The CDR3 contains 15 residues. CDR3 in amino acids: CASSLRQGYNQPQHF. The CDR3 DNA is TGTGCCAGCAGTTTACGACAGGGGTACAATCAGCCCCAGCATTTT. The variable domain in full, completed from reference TRBV28 and TRBJ1-5, reads DVKVTQSSRYLVKRTGEKVFLECVQDMDHENMFWYRQDPGLGLRLIYFSYDVKMKEKGDIPEGYSVSREKKERFSLILESASTNQTSMYLCASSLRQGYNQPQHFGDGTRLSIL.

The chain has TRBV28 and TRBJ1-5, with D tentatively TRBD1 (6 bases). V lost 5 bases to trimming and J lost 4 bases, with 15 bases between them. CDR1 and CDR2 (germline): MDHEN, SYDVKM. The CDR3 contains 15 residues. The DNA of the CDR3 is TGTGCCAGCAGTAATTACAGGGATTCGAATCAGCCCCAGCATTTT. Translation: CASSNYRDSNQPQHF. Drawing the rest from reference TRBV28 and TRBJ1-5, the complete variable domain is DVKVTQSSRYLVKRTGEKVFLECVQDMDHENMFWYRQDPGLGLRLIYFSYDVKMKEKGDIPEGYSVSREKKERFSLILESASTNQTSMYLCASSNYRDSNQPQHFGDGTRLSIL.

The chain joins TRBV19 to TRBJ1-5, with a weak D call TRBD1 (6 bases). Germline V gene sequence: CDR1 LNHDA, CDR2 SQIVND (reference sequence). V was trimmed by 3 bases and J by 2 bases, leaving 8 bases between them. The CDR3 has 14 amino acids. The CDR3 nucleotides read TGTGCCAGTAGTATGTCAGGGGGCAATCAGCCCCAGCATTTT. Translating it yields CASSMSGGNQPQHF.

This clone was detected once. This rearrangement joins TRBV4-3 to TRBJ1-1, with TRBD1 matching 7 bases. Trimming took 0 bases from V and 5 from J; bases not matched to a gene: 6. Germline values: CDR1 LGHNA, CDR2 YSLEER. This CDR3 spans 15 amino acids. The CDR3 sequence: CASSQESRGRTEAFF. CDR3 in DNA: TGCGCCAGCAGCCAAGAGAGCAGGGGGAGGACTGAAGCTTTCTTT.

V usage is TRBV13 and J usage is TRBJ2-7, with TRBD2 matching 8 bases. The CDR3 runs to 14 residues. Germline assignment: CDR1 PRHDT and CDR2 FYEKMQ (reference sequence). With V trimmed by 1 base and J by 1 base, 0 bases remained unmatched. CDR3 protein: CASSLAGGSYEQYF. Written as DNA, the CDR3 is TGTGCCAGCAGCTTAGCGGGAGGGTCCTACGAGCAGTACTTC. The full variable domain, in which reference TRBV13 and TRBJ2-7 provide the parts outside the CDR3, is AAGVIQSPRHLIKEKRETATLKCYPIPRHDTVYWYQQGPGQDPQFLISFYEKMQSDKGSIPDRFSAQQFSDYHSELNMSSLELGDSALYFCASSLAGGSYEQYFGPGTRLTVT.

This rearrangement joins TRBV6-5 to TRBJ2-3; TRBD1 might be the D (6 bases). The CDR3 covers 15 residues. CDR1 is MNHEY and CDR2 is SVGAGI in the germline V gene. The ends were cut back, 5 bases at V and 0 bases at J, with 12 bases in the middle. The CDR3 loop is CASSLGQTSTDTQYF. Written as DNA, the CDR3 is TGTGCCAGCAGTCTCGGACAGACTAGCACAGATACGCAGTATTTT.

J is TRBJ1-4 and V is TRBV16, with a possible D match to TRBD1 (5 bases). CDR1 is KGHSY, CDR2 FQNENV, per germline. This CDR3 has 14 amino acids. V gave up 4 bases and J gave up 3 bases, with 9 bases separating them. DNA of the CDR3: TGTGCCAGCAGCCTTGACAGCTCTAATGAAAAACTGTTTTTT. The encoded protein is CASSLDSSNEKLFF.